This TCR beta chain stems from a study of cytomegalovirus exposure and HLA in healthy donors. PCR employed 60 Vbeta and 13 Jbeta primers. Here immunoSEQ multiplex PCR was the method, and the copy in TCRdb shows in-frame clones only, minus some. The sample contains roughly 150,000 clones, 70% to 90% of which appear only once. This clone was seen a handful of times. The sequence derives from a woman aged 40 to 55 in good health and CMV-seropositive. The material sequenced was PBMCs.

CDR3 DNA: TGTGCCACCAGCCGAAGGACTAGCGGTGCTCAAGAGACCCAGTACTTC. It encodes CATSRRTSGAQETQYF. The V call is TRBV15, the J call TRBJ2-5, with 10 bases identical to TRBD2. The CDR3 is 16 residues long. V shed 5 bases, J shed 2 bases, and the junction held 8 bases outside the gene matches. Germline-derived CDR1 and CDR2 are LNHNV and YYDKDF (reference sequence).